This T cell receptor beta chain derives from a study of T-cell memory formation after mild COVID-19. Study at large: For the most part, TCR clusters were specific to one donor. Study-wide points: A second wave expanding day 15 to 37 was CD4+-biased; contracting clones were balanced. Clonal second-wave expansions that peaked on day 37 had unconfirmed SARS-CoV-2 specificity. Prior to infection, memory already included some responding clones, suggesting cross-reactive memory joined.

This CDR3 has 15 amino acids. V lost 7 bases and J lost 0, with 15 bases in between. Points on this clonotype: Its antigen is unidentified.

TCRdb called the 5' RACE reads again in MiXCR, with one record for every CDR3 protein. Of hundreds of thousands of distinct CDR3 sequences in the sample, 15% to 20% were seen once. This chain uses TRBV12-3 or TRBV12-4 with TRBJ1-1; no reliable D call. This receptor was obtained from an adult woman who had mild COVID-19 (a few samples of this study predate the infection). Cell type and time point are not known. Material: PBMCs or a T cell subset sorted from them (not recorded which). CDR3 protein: CASTLAGSMNTEAFF. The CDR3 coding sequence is TGTGCCAGCACCCTGGCCGGGTCTATGAACACTGAAGCTTTCTTT.